This record concerns one T cell receptor beta chain sequence. No antigen is known for it. Assay runs were performed at deep level. Only in-frame clones appear in the TCRdb table, and some are missing; sequencing was by immunoSEQ multiplex PCR. The table shows 2 million or so clones, with approximately 95% occurring only once. The CDR3 covers 15 residues. V was pared by 8 bases and J by 1 base, with 5 bases of the junction left unmatched. The germline CDR1 and CDR2 sequences are LNHNV and YYDKDF (reference sequence). These data originate in a study of shared clonotypes between healthy human individuals. Naive CD8 cells lacked CD45RO and underwent positive selection for CCR7, leaving out terminally differentiated effector memory CD45RA+ cells. Study-level results: Non-shared clonotypes were found to have lower generation probabilities than the clonotypes that were shared by all four of the sorted-subset donors. The diversity represented, both genetic and in exposure history, was limited by few donors.

The sample comprised naive CD8+ T cells sorted from blood. This clonotype was sampled from a man aged 18-30 years in good health. The rearrangement links TRBV15 to TRBJ2-2; 9 bases are shared with TRBD1. In nucleotides, the CDR3 is TGTGCCACCCATTCGGGACAGGGGAACACCGGGGAGCTGTTTTTT. This translates into CATHSGQGNTGELFF. Full variable domain (outside the CDR3, taken from reference TRBV15 and TRBJ2-2): DAMVIQNPRYQVTQFGKPVTLSCSQTLNHNVMYWYQQKSSQAPKLLFHYYDKDFNNEADTPDNFQSRRPNTSFCFLDIRSPGLGDTAMYLCATHSGQGNTGELFFGEGSRLTVL.